The 22 T cell receptor beta chains reported below all come from one sample, sequenced in a study. TCRdb processed the 5' RACE reads anew with MiXCR; each CDR3 protein has one entry. The table has roughly 50,000 distinct CDR3 sequences, 24% seen once; the top ten hold 3.2%. What was sequenced was tumor-infiltrating naive CD4+ T cells sorted from the breast tumor. Subset in this sample: naive CD4+ T cells, CD4+CD45RA+CD25-. Every receptor here comes from a female donor with breast cancer.

This clonotype was observed a few times. The V call is TRBV7-8, the J call TRBJ2-7; 9 nucleotides agree with TRBD2. The CDR3 covers 16 residues. The J segment lost 2 bases and the V segment lost 5 bases, leaving 10 bases of the junction unmatched. Germline V gene sequence: CDR1 SGHVS, CDR2 FQNEAQ. CDR3 sequence reads: CASSHGTSLPPYEQYF. CDR3 bases: TGTGCCAGCAGCCACGGGACTAGCTTACCTCCCTACGAGCAGTACTTC.

Concerning this clonotype itself: Since a much larger clone is just one base distant, this may be a read error. V and J are TRBV7-3 and TRBJ2-3; TRBD1 matches at 9 bases. The V gene's germline CDR1 is SGHTA and CDR2 FQGTGA. This CDR3 has 16 residues. The CDR3 is CVSSLNRGLSTDTQYF. The DNA for the CDR3 is TGTGTCAGCAGCTTAAACAGGGGGCTCAGCACAGATACGCAGTATTTT. Looking up the rest from reference TRBV7-3 and TRBJ2-3 gives the full variable domain: GAGVSQTPSNKVTEKGKYVELRCDPISGHTALYWYRQSLGQGPEFLIYFQGTGAADDSGLPNDRFFAVRPEGSVSTLKIQRTERGDSAVYLCVSSLNRGLSTDTQYFGPGTRLTVL.

Details on this clonotype: The CDR3 end shows no conserved phenylalanine or tryptophan, and so a read error is likely. The chain joins TRBV20-1 to TRBJ1-2; tentatively, D is TRBD1 (5 bases). CDR1 is DFQATT, CDR2 SNEGSKA, per germline (reference sequence). There are 12 residues in the CDR3. The V and J ends lost 4 bases and 5 bases respectively, with 11 bases between them. The CDR3 reads CSATEGTYGYTV. The CDR3 DNA follows: TGCAGTGCTACGGAGGGGACGTATGGCTACACCGTC.

Only a few counts were recorded for this clonotype. This chain uses TRBV9 with TRBJ1-1; D is unclear. V shed 0 bases and J shed 1 base, with 7 bases lying between them. In germline, CDR1 is SGDLS, CDR2 YYNGEE. The CDR3 has 14 amino acids. The CDR3 nucleotides read TGTGCCAGCAGCGTAGGGACGGCGAACACTGAAGCTTTCTTT. Protein: CASSVGTANTEAFF.

The chain joins TRBV19 to TRBJ2-7, with D maybe TRBD2 (7 bases). Germline-derived CDR1 and CDR2 are LNHDA and SQIVND (reference sequence). V was clipped by 8 bases and J by 6 bases, with 23 bases between them. This CDR3 has 15 amino acids. The CDR3 protein is CASHRGAASQSEQYF. CDR3 nucleotides: TGTGCCAGTCACCGGGGGGCCGCGTCCCAAAGCGAGCAGTACTTC.

The chain uses TRBV7-9 and TRBJ1-3; no firm D call. Germline V gives CDR1 SEHNR, CDR2 FQNEAQ (reference sequence). The germline V and J ends were trimmed by 4 bases and 1 base, with 8 bases remaining between them. This CDR3 contains 14 residues. DNA for the CDR3: TGTGCCAGCAGCTCGGTGGATTCTGGAAACACCATATATTTT. Residues: CASSSVDSGNTIYF.

The chain has TRBV4-1 and TRBJ2-7; unclear D gene. Germline V gene lookup returns CDR1 MGHRA and CDR2 YSYEKL. V lost 0 bases to trimming and J lost 2 bases, with 14 bases between them. The CDR3 sequence is 16 residues long. This chain's CDR3 is CASSQDQAVRTYEQYF. For the CDR3, the DNA is TGCGCCAGCAGCCAAGATCAGGCAGTTCGAACCTACGAGCAGTACTTC.

This clonotype was observed a handful of times. The rearrangement uses TRBV6-1 and TRBJ2-3; no reliable D call. From germline, CDR1 is MNHNS and CDR2 SASEGT. V lost 8 bases to trimming and J lost 2 bases, with 14 bases between them. The CDR3 loop spans 14 amino acids. This CDR3 reads CASLRSQPTDTQYF. The CDR3 nucleotides read TGTGCCAGCTTGAGGTCGCAACCCACAGATACGCAGTATTTT.

This clonotype was detected many times. The chain is built from TRBV20-1 and TRBJ2-7; tentative D call: TRBD1 (6 bases). Trimming left V 3 bases short and J 3 bases short, with 9 bases between. CDR1 and CDR2 from the germline V gene are DFQATT and SNEGSKA (reference sequence). The CDR3 runs 12 residues. DNA for the CDR3: TGCAGTGCTAGTCGGACAGACTACGAGCAGTACTTC. It translates to CSASRTDYEQYF.

The chain employs TRBV18 and TRBJ1-4; no clear D gene. Germline V lookup: CDR1 KGHSH, CDR2 LQKENI. The CDR3 covers 14 residues. V lost 4 bases to trimming and J lost 4 bases, with 10 bases between them. The CDR3 sequence is CASSRAKGNEKLFF. The DNA for the CDR3 is TGTGCCAGCTCACGAGCAAAGGGTAATGAAAAACTGTTTTTT.

This clonotype has only a few counts. V usage is TRBV6-5 and J usage is TRBJ2-1; 11 positions agree with TRBD2. CDR3 size: 16 residues. Germline assignment: CDR1 MNHEY and CDR2 SVGAGI. J was trimmed by 6 bases and V by 6 bases; bases with no gene match: 10. The CDR3 DNA sequence: TGTGCCAGCAGCCCTGGACTAGCGGGTTACATCAATGAGCAGTTCTTC. It yields the protein CASSPGLAGYINEQFF.

The genes are TRBV10-3 and TRBJ1-1; possible D gene TRBD1, 5 bases. Germline V lookup: CDR1 ENHRY, CDR2 SYGVKD. CDR3 size: 14 residues. The V gene lost 3 bases and the J gene lost 4 bases, with 12 bases spanning the gap. This CDR3 reads CAISDFQGSTEAFF. The CDR3 coding sequence is TGTGCCATCAGTGATTTTCAGGGTAGCACTGAAGCTTTCTTT.

The rearrangement links TRBV7-2 to TRBJ2-7; 9 bases are shared with TRBD1. V dropped 2 bases and J dropped 5; count of bases not matched to a gene: 7. Germline CDR1 SGHTA, CDR2 FQGNSA. The length of the CDR3 is 15 residues. This CDR3 is CASSLRRQGGHEQYF. CDR3 sequence (DNA): TGTGCCAGCAGCTTAAGACGACAGGGGGGCCACGAGCAGTACTTC.

The chain recombines TRBV7-2 with TRBJ2-3; D tentatively reads TRBD1 or TRBD2 (5 bases each). There are 15 residues in the CDR3. Germline V lookup: CDR1 SGHTA, CDR2 FQGNSA. Trimming stripped 1 base from V and 1 base from J, with 9 bases between. The CDR3 sequence is CASSLVGTRTDTQYF. The CDR3 DNA reads as TGTGCCAGCAGCTTAGTCGGGACCCGCACAGATACGCAGTATTTT.

This clonotype was seen a few times. The rearrangement joins TRBV29-1 to TRBJ1-1; the D gene is possibly TRBD1 (6 bases). From germline, CDR1 is SQVTM and CDR2 ANQGSEA. This CDR3 region has 15 residues. Between the trimmed V and J ends, which lost 1 base and 0 bases, there was a span of 12 bases. The CDR3 loop is CSVEGEGGVNTEAFF. As DNA, the CDR3 is TGCAGCGTTGAAGGTGAAGGGGGGGTGAACACTGAAGCTTTCTTT.

This clonotype was observed many times. J is TRBJ2-7 and V is TRBV13, with no clear D. Germline V gene data show CDR1 as PRHDT and CDR2 as FYEKMQ (reference sequence). The CDR3 totals 13 residues. V was cut by 5 bases and J by 4 bases, with 12 bases left in between. The chain's CDR3 is CASSLQDGYEQYF. In nucleotides, the CDR3 is TGTGCCAGCAGCCTTCAGGACGGGTACGAGCAGTACTTC.

The V gene is TRBV28, the J gene TRBJ1-5; TRBD1 aligns across 11 bases. Looked up from germline, CDR1 is MDHEN and CDR2 is SYDVKM. CDR3 size: 15 residues. With V trimmed by 5 bases and J by 6 bases, 6 bases remained unmatched. The DNA for the CDR3 is TGTGCCAGCAGTGGGGGACAGGGGGAGATTCAGCCCCAGCATTTT. Its translation: CASSGGQGEIQPQHF.

There are many counts of this clonotype. The V call is TRBV29-1, the J call TRBJ1-1; D is undetermined. Trimming removed 0 bases from V and 4 bases from J, with 9 bases in between. Germline V gene lookup returns CDR1 SQVTM and CDR2 ANQGSEA. The CDR3 loop spans 13 amino acids. The CDR3 reads CSVEDAPSTEAFF. The CDR3 coding sequence is TGCAGCGTTGAAGACGCTCCGAGCACTGAAGCTTTCTTT.

This clonotype occurred a few times. One end of the junction is discordant with germline, which a read error may explain. This chain links TRBV12-3 or TRBV12-4 with TRBJ1-2, with a tentative D call TRBD1 (5 bases). The CDR3 runs to 14 residues. The chain's CDR3 is CASSTRQSNCGYTF. The DNA of the CDR3 is TGTGCCAGCAGTACCAGACAGAGTAACTGTGGCTACACCTTC.

Comments on this clonotype: Germline and junction disagree at one end, which may indicate a read error. J is TRBJ2-1 and V is TRBV7-7, with 8 bases matching TRBD2. The CDR3 consists of 16 residues. CDR1 and CDR2 from the germline V gene are SSHAT and FNYEAQ (reference sequence). The CDR3 sequence is CASSPTAAGGRDEQFF. CDR3 nucleotides: TGTGCTAGCAGCCCGACCGCGGCGGGAGGCCGGGATGAGCAGTTCTTC.

This clonotype was detected only a few times. The junction departs from the called germline gene at one end, perhaps through a read error. This rearrangement joins TRBV15 to TRBJ2-5, with a tentative D call TRBD1 (6 bases). The CDR3 sequence is 12 residues long. Germline CDR1 reads LNHNV; CDR2 reads YYDKDF (reference sequence). The CDR3 DNA sequence: TGTGCCACCAGCGAGGGACACGAGACCCAGAACTTC. Its translation is CATSEGHETQNF. Supplemented by reference TRBV15 and TRBJ2-5, the full variable domain reads DAMVIQNPRYQVTQFGKPVTLSCSQTLNHNVMYWYQQKSSQAPKLLFHYYDKDFNNEADTPDNFQSRRPNTSFCFLDIRSPGLGDTAMYLCATSEGHETQNFGPGTRLLVL.

This clonotype was picked up one time. V and J are TRBV6-1 and TRBJ2-1; no definite D call. The CDR3 totals 16 residues. Germline values: CDR1 MNHNS, CDR2 SASEGT. Trimming took off 1 base at V and 2 bases at J, with 12 bases between the two ends. The CDR3 loop reads CASSEGDAPPYNEQFF. In DNA, the CDR3 is TGTGCCAGCAGTGAAGGAGACGCCCCACCCTACAATGAGCAGTTCTTC.